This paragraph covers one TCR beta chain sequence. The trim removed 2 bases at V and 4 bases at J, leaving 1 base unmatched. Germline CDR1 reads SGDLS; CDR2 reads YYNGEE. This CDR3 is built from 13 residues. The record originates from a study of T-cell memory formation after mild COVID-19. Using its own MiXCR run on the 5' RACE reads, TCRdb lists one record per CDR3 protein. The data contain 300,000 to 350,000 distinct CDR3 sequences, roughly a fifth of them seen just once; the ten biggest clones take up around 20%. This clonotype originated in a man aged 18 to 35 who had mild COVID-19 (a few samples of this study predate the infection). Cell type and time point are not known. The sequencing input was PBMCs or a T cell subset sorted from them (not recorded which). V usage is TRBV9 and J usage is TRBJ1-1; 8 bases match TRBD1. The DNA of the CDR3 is TGTGCCAGCAGCGTTACAGGGGGCACTGAAGCTTTCTTT. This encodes CASSVTGGTEAFF.